This T cell receptor beta chain was retrieved from a study of neurological immune-mediated disorders (dated by TCRdb to between 2018 and 2021). Study-wide context: The study compared peripheral blood TCR-beta repertoires of HTLV-I-associated myelopathy (HAM/TSP) patients, multiple sclerosis patients and healthy controls using UMI-based sequencing. The roughly 110 TCR-beta libraries included longitudinal samples, technical triplicates and paired sorted CD4+ and CD8+ T-cell subsets alongside PBMC samples. Longitudinal HAM/TSP and healthy donors were sampled at 3 time-points each (roughly 3-45 month intervals). Of the roughly 71 subjects in the cohort, roughly 14 were HAM/TSP patients, roughly 35 were multiple sclerosis patients, and around 20 were healthy controls.

In the paper's terms, the time point label means: longitudinal time-point 2. Healthy controls were blood bank volunteers in Maryland, USA. For unsorted PBMC libraries, 2 million PBMCs were used after storage in RNAlater at -80 degrees C until RNA extraction. Peripheral blood was subjected to Ficoll-Hypaque density gradient centrifugation to isolate PBMCs, which were then cryopreserved in liquid nitrogen. cDNA synthesis used template-switch 5'RACE with a primer carrying a 10-nucleotide random unique molecular identifier tagging each TCR transcript. Every sequencing run covered 15-18 subjects and yielded more than 180 million TCR-beta sequences. The RNeasy kit was used to extract total RNA. The KAPA Real-time Library Amplification kit was used to amplify TCR-beta VDJ regions with primers targeting the TCR constant region and the 5'RACE anchor. A first PCR added sample indexes and Illumina adaptors, after which a second PCR increased the library yield. After Ampure bead purification, the TCR product of roughly 650 bp was size-selected on a 2% E-gel SizeSelection system. Library quality was checked on a Bioanalyzer, concentration was measured with Qubit, and libraries were quantified with the Kapa Library Quantification kit before pooling. Libraries were sequenced paired-end 2 x 150 bp on an Illumina HiSeq 2500. To increase sequence diversity, about 25-31% phiX was spiked into each library pool. In the paper's pipeline: The UMI-based MiGEC pipeline processed quality-filtered reads and removed over 80% of raw TCR sequences during error correction. VDJ genes were aligned to IMGT germline references, and each clonotype was defined by a unique CDR3 amino acid sequence together with V-J genes. Clonal expansion, Shannon diversity and CDR3 relatedness (CalcPairwiseDistances, ClusterSamples) were evaluated with VDJtools, and phylogenetic trees were built with CLCbio workbench. Clones with at least 8 unique UMIs were defined as expanded, with this threshold being based on coefficient-of-variation modelling across technical triplicates. TCRdb reanalyzed the raw reads on its own, using fastp at Q25 for trimming and MiXCR for clone calling, and kept in-frame beta chains. Rows with one shared CDR3 protein collapse into an entry with the most common genes and DNA. Clone size and V and J calls follow TCRdb, not the original study. Across this sample there are some 60,000 distinct CDR3 sequences, with more than 9.5% seen only once. Approximately 13% of the sample is in the top ten clones.

Including cysteine and phenylalanine, the CDR3 has 12 amino acids. Left in the record is the CDR3 DNA by itself, 36 bases read in frame from the first base. V loses 7 bases, J loses 1 base, and the germline ends lie 11 bases apart. The germline V gene encodes CDR1 DFQATT and CDR2 SNEGSKA (reference sequence). Here is what the overall study found, with its caveats: No identical CDR3 amino acid sequences were found to be shared among expanded clones across subjects, suggesting that TCR-beta repertoires were private in all groups. TCR clonal expansion was highest in HAM/TSP patients and lowest in MS patients, with MS patients falling below even healthy controls.

Of note for this clonotype: There is no known antigen for this receptor. No clone much larger than this one lies a single base away; base qualities are absent.

This receptor was obtained from a man aged 25 to 40 in good health. Sequenced material: PBMCs. Recombination connected TRBV20-1 to TRBJ2-7; tentative D gene TRBD2, with 5 bases matching. The DNA reads as follows: TGCAGTGATGAGGGCATGTCCTACGAGCAGTACTTC. It encodes CSDEGMSYEQYF.